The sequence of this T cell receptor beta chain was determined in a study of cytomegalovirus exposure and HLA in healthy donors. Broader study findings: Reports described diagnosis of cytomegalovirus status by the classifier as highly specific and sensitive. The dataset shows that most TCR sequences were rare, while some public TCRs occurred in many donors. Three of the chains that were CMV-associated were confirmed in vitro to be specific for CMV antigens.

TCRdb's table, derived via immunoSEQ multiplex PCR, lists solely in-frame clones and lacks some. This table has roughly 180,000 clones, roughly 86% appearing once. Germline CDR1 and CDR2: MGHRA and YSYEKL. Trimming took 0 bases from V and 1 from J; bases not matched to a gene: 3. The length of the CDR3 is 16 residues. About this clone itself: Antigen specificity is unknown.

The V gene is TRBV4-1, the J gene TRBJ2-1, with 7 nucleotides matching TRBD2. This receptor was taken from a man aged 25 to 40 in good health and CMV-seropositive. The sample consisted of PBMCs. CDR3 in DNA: TGCGCCAGCAGCCAAGAGTCAGCGGGATCCTACAATGAGCAGTTCTTC. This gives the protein CASSQESAGSYNEQFF.